This passage covers 25 T cell receptor beta chains from one sample sequenced in a study of OX40 agonist ivuxolimab in advanced cancers. Sequencing used immunoSEQ multiplex PCR; TCRdb keeps in-frame clones, though not all of them. The top ten hold 0.48% of the sample, which has roughly 100,000 clones, about nine tenths seen once. The source was CD4+ or CD8+ T cells sorted from blood, collected in a trial of the OX40 agonist ivuxolimab. The receptors shown here come from an adult with an advanced solid tumor such as melanoma, head and neck, liver or kidney cancer.

V usage is TRBV5-1 and J usage is TRBJ2-3; tentatively, D is TRBD1 (5 bases). Germline assignment: CDR1 SGHRS and CDR2 YFSETQ. The V end was cut by 3 bases, the J end by 7 bases, with 15 bases between. This CDR3 spans 14 amino acids. Here the CDR3 DNA reads TGCGCCAGCAGCTCCAACAGGATCAGGAATACGCAGTATTTT. As protein: CASSSNRIRNTQYF.

The chain uses TRBV6-1 and TRBJ1-4, with D possibly matching TRBD1 (6 bases). Germline assignment: CDR1 MNHNS and CDR2 SASEGT. The CDR3 extends over 13 amino acids. V lost 6 bases and J lost 4, with 9 bases in between. The CDR3 DNA sequence: TGTGCCAGCAGGACAGGAAATAATGAAAAACTGTTTTTT. Translation: CASRTGNNEKLFF.

This sequence joins TRBV6-1 and TRBJ1-1; maybe TRBD1 (6 bases). CDR3 length equals 13 residues. Trimming removed 6 bases from V and 5 bases from J, with 13 bases in between. Germline V gene sequence: CDR1 MNHNS, CDR2 SASEGT. The CDR3 DNA reads TGTGCCAGCAGGACGAGGGGGAGGACTGAAGCTTTCTTT. Its protein product is CASRTRGRTEAFF.

J is TRBJ2-5 and V is TRBV5-1; D possibly corresponds to TRBD1 (5 bases). CDR1 SGHRS and CDR2 YFSETQ come from the germline V gene. There are 13 residues in the CDR3. V gave up 3 bases and J gave up 2 bases, with 8 bases separating them. Here the CDR3 reads CASSYTGQETQYF. CDR3 nucleotide sequence: TGCGCCAGCAGCTACACAGGACAAGAGACCCAGTACTTC.

The chain employs TRBV10-1 and TRBJ1-5, with no clear D. Germline V gene lookup returns CDR1 WNHNN and CDR2 SYGVQD (reference sequence). The CDR3 is made up of 15 amino acids. Trimming took 0 bases from V and 3 from J, leaving 9 bases between them. CDR3 loop: CASSESKPLNQPQHF. The CDR3 DNA sequence: TGCGCCAGCAGTGAGTCAAAACCCCTCAATCAGCCCCAGCATTTT.

V usage is TRBV27 and J usage is TRBJ1-3, with 7 bases fitting TRBD1. This CDR3 comprises 16 residues. Trimming removed 4 bases from V and 4 bases from J; junction bases left unmatched: 10. The germline CDR1 and CDR2 sequences are MNHEY and SMNVEV (reference sequence). The CDR3 sequence is CASSSSTGWGGNTIYF. DNA of the CDR3: TGTGCCAGCAGTTCCTCGACAGGGTGGGGAGGAAACACCATATATTTT.

This chain uses TRBV6-5 with TRBJ1-6; D remains unclear. CDR1 is MNHEY and CDR2 is SVGAGI in the germline V gene. Between the trimmed V and J ends, which lost 2 bases and 6 bases, there was a span of 2 bases. The CDR3 runs 12 residues. For the CDR3, the DNA is TGTGCCAGCAGTTACCCTAATTCACCCCTCCACTTT. This gives the protein CASSYPNSPLHF.

CDR3 bases: TGTGCCAGCAGGGCGGGGGGGCGGCAAGATACGCAGTATTTT. Translated, it gives CASRAGGRQDTQYF. The V and J genes are TRBV7-9 and TRBJ2-3, with TRBD2 matching over 9 bases. The CDR3 runs 14 residues. Germline V lookup: CDR1 SEHNR, CDR2 FQNEAQ (reference sequence). Germline trimming cut 6 bases from V and 5 bases from J; bases unmatched to any gene: 6.

The chain combines TRBV15 with TRBJ2-5, with D possibly being TRBD2 (7 bases). The CDR3 spans 14 residues. V shed 1 base and J shed 4 bases, with 10 bases lying between them. CDR1 and CDR2 from the germline V gene are LNHNV and YYDKDF (reference sequence). CDR3 sequence (DNA): TGTGCCACCAGCAGAGGAGGGGGGGGAGAGACCCAGTACTTC. Translation: CATSRGGGGETQYF.

The V call is TRBV5-1, the J call TRBJ2-1; 7 bases are shared with TRBD2. The length of the CDR3 is 16 residues. The germline CDR1 and CDR2 sequences are SGHRS and YFSETQ. The V and J ends lost 3 bases and 10 bases, in that order; junction bases with no gene match: 16. CDR3 in DNA: TGCGCCAGCAGCTGGGGGGGATCTAGCGCCTCTGACGAGCAGTTCTTC. Translation: CASSWGGSSASDEQFF.

The chain has TRBV19 and TRBJ1-2; 9 nucleotides line up with TRBD1. From germline, CDR1 is LNHDA and CDR2 SQIVND (reference sequence). V lost 6 bases and J lost 4; bases outside the gene matches: 3. CDR3 length: 13 amino acids. CDR3 amino acids: CASRGQGSYGYTF. The DNA for the CDR3 is TGTGCCAGTAGGGGACAGGGTTCCTATGGCTACACCTTC.

CDR3 nucleotides: TGTGCCAGCTCACCTGCGACAGGAGGTCACTACGAGCAGTACTTC. Its protein is CASSPATGGHYEQYF. This rearrangement joins TRBV18 to TRBJ2-7; tentative D call: TRBD1 (6 bases). CDR1 and CDR2 from the germline V gene are KGHSH and LQKENI. V was shortened by 3 bases and J by 3 bases, with 15 bases between the two germline ends. The CDR3 runs to 15 residues.

The chain is built from TRBV30 and TRBJ2-1; D is possibly TRBD1 (6 bases). The CDR3 has 12 residues. Germline V gene sequence: CDR1 GTSNPN, CDR2 SVGIG (reference sequence). V was trimmed by 7 bases and J by 5 bases, leaving 12 bases between them. CDR3 region: CAYSPGDNEQFF. In nucleotides, the CDR3 is TGTGCCTATTCTCCAGGGGACAATGAGCAGTTCTTC.

This chain links TRBV10-3 with TRBJ2-7, with 11 bases lining up with TRBD2. This CDR3 contains 16 residues. The V gene's germline CDR1 is ENHRY and CDR2 SYGVKD. V dropped 0 bases and J dropped 1; count of bases not matched to a gene: 2. CDR3 bases: TGTGCCATCAGTGAGTCGACTAGCGGGGTTTCCTACGAGCAGTACTTC. It is translated as CAISESTSGVSYEQYF.

This rearrangement joins TRBV4-3 to TRBJ2-1, with TRBD2 identical over 13 bases. This CDR3 is 18 amino acids long. Germline trimming cut 0 bases from V and 6 bases from J; bases unmatched to any gene: 8. Germline V gene lookup returns CDR1 LGHNA and CDR2 YSLEER. The CDR3 DNA sequence: TGCGCCAGCAGCCAAGAGACTTGGACTAGCGGGGGATCCAATGAGCAGTTCTTC. This encodes CASSQETWTSGGSNEQFF.

This chain links TRBV28 with TRBJ2-2, with 8 bases lining up with TRBD2. The CDR3 has 15 residues. Germline V gene lookup returns CDR1 MDHEN and CDR2 SYDVKM. Unmatched junction bases numbered 8, after V lost 6 bases and J lost 5 bases. The CDR3 DNA sequence: TGTGCCAGCAGCCCCTGGACTAGCAGAACCGGGGAGCTGTTTTTT. Its protein product is CASSPWTSRTGELFF. Combining the CDR3 with reference TRBV28 and TRBJ2-2 gives the whole variable domain DVKVTQSSRYLVKRTGEKVFLECVQDMDHENMFWYRQDPGLGLRLIYFSYDVKMKEKGDIPEGYSVSREKKERFSLILESASTNQTSMYLCASSPWTSRTGELFFGEGSRLTVL.

The chain joins TRBV28 to TRBJ2-7, with a weak D call TRBD1 (6 bases). V was clipped by 7 bases and J by 4 bases, with 11 bases between them. The germline gives CDR1 MDHEN, CDR2 SYDVKM. This CDR3 region has 12 residues. The CDR3 spells CASNQGNYEQYF. In DNA, the CDR3 is TGTGCCAGCAATCAGGGGAATTACGAGCAGTACTTC.

The chain uses TRBV10-3 and TRBJ2-7; 8 bases fit TRBD2. From germline, CDR1 is ENHRY and CDR2 SYGVKD. V lost 4 bases and J lost 3; bases outside the gene matches: 8. The CDR3 length is 15 residues. In nucleotides, the CDR3 is TGTGCCATCAGTGGTCCGGGACTAGGTATCTACGAGCAGTACTTC. Amino acid sequence: CAISGPGLGIYEQYF.

The chain joins TRBV20-1 to TRBJ1-2; D is undetermined. The germline CDR1 and CDR2 sequences are DFQATT and SNEGSKA (reference sequence). This CDR3 is built from 10 residues. DNA of the CDR3: TGCATCCTGCCACGGGATGGCTACACCTTC. Translating gives CILPRDGYTF.

This clone was observed a single time. The V gene is TRBV7-8, the J gene TRBJ1-1, with D possibly TRBD1 on 6 matching bases. Germline CDR1 is SGHVS and CDR2 is FQNEAQ. The CDR3 covers 15 residues. Trimming cost V 4 bases and J 5 bases, with 17 bases left between them. CDR3 in DNA: TGTGCCAGCAGCTCCCAGGGAGTAGGGGGAACTGAAGCTTTCTTT. Its translation is CASSSQGVGGTEAFF.

The rearrangement links TRBV7-7 to TRBJ2-1, with 7 bases that match TRBD2. V was clipped by 0 bases and J by 5 bases; unmatched bases: 7. CDR3 size: 16 residues. The V gene's germline CDR1 is SSHAT and CDR2 FNYEAQ (reference sequence). CDR3 nucleotide sequence: TGTGCCAGCAGCTTAGCATCGGGGGGTAGGAACAATGAGCAGTTCTTC. Protein product: CASSLASGGRNNEQFF.

The genes are TRBV6-6 and TRBJ1-4, with 8 positions matching TRBD1. Germline V gene data show CDR1 as MNHNY and CDR2 as SVGAGI (reference sequence). CDR3 length: 14 amino acids. After removal of 2 bases from V and 7 bases from J, the junction contained 3 bases not matched to a gene. CDR3 sequence reads: CASSYGTGGEKLFF. The CDR3 DNA is TGTGCCAGCAGTTACGGGACAGGAGGTGAAAAACTGTTTTTT.

The J gene is TRBJ1-5, the V gene TRBV28; D gene uncertain. The CDR3 is 10 amino acids. Per the germline V gene, CDR1 is MDHEN and CDR2 is SYDVKM. V was cut by 4 bases and J by 8 bases, with 3 bases left in between. The CDR3: CASSSKPQHF. The CDR3 bases are TGTGCCAGCAGTTCAAAGCCCCAGCATTTT.

The chain couples TRBV5-6 to TRBJ1-5; tentative D call: TRBD1 (5 bases). Germline CDR1 SGHDT, CDR2 YYEEEE. V dropped 4 bases and J dropped 4 bases, with 9 bases sitting between them. There are 13 residues in the CDR3. CDR3: CASSIQGNQPQHF. CDR3 sequence (DNA): TGTGCCAGCAGCATCCAGGGTAATCAGCCCCAGCATTTT.

This clone was recorded a few times. V and J are TRBV5-1 and TRBJ2-2; TRBD1 matches at 8 bases. Trimming removed 6 bases from V and 1 base from J; junction bases left unmatched: 8. The CDR3 sequence is 16 residues long. Germline-derived CDR1 and CDR2 are SGHRS and YFSETQ. CDR3 region: CASIPPDRENTGELFF. CDR3 nucleotides: TGCGCCAGCATCCCCCCGGACAGGGAGAACACCGGGGAGCTGTTTTTT. The full variable domain, with the rest looked up from reference TRBV5-1 and TRBJ2-2, is KAGVTQTPRYLIKTRGQQVTLSCSPISGHRSVSWYQQTPGQGLQFLFEYFSETQRNKGNFPGRFSGRQFSNSRSEMNVSTLELGDSALYLCASIPPDRENTGELFFGEGSRLTVL.